Presented here are 32 T cell receptor beta chains from one specimen sequenced in a study of OX40 agonist ivuxolimab in advanced cancers. TCRdb's copy holds only in-frame clones and misses some; the assay was immunoSEQ multiplex PCR. The sample lists under 65,000 clones; about 81% were seen once. Sequencing was performed on CD4+ or CD8+ T cells sorted from blood, taken in a trial of the OX40 agonist ivuxolimab. These receptors came from an adult with an advanced solid tumor such as melanoma, head and neck, liver or kidney cancer.

CDR3 nucleotides: TGTGCCAGCAGCGTGGGCACACAACAAGAGACCCAGTACTTC. Translation: CASSVGTQQETQYF. The rearrangement joins TRBV9 to TRBJ2-5; D unresolved. The CDR3 has 14 residues. Per the germline V gene, CDR1 is SGDLS and CDR2 is YYNGEE. Trimming pared 2 bases from V and 2 bases from J, leaving 10 bases between.

V and J are TRBV18 and TRBJ2-7; 12 nucleotides line up with TRBD2. CDR3 length: 16 residues. J lost 3 bases, V lost 3 bases, and 6 bases had no gene match. Germline V gene lookup returns CDR1 KGHSH and CDR2 LQKENI. CDR3 amino acids: CASSPKTSGSYYEQYF. The CDR3 DNA follows: TGTGCCAGCTCACCGAAGACTAGCGGGAGTTACTACGAGCAGTACTTC.

The chain links TRBV5-4 to TRBJ2-7; D gene unclear. Trimming shortened V by 0 bases and J by 3 bases, and 4 bases separated the two germline ends. The CDR3 runs 12 residues. Germline loops: CDR1 SGHNT, CDR2 YYREEE (reference sequence). CDR3 loop: CASSLVSYEQYF. The CDR3, as DNA: TGTGCCAGCAGCTTGGTCAGCTACGAGCAGTACTTC. Supplemented by reference TRBV5-4 and TRBJ2-7, the full variable domain reads ETGVTQSPTHLIKTRGQQVTLRCSSQSGHNTVSWYQQALGQGPQFIFQYYREEENGRGNFPPRFSGLQFPNYSSELNVNALELDDSALYLCASSLVSYEQYFGPGTRLTVT.

The chain recombines TRBV7-9 with TRBJ2-3; no clear D. Germline values: CDR1 SEHNR, CDR2 FQNEAQ (reference sequence). The length of the CDR3 is 16 residues. V lost 6 bases and J lost 1, with 17 bases in between. DNA for the CDR3: TGTGCCAGCAGTTCCATCTTTGGTGTTCGCACAGATACGCAGTATTTT. Amino acids: CASSSIFGVRTDTQYF.

The rearrangement joins TRBV5-1 to TRBJ2-5; 9 nucleotides align to TRBD1. Per the germline V gene, CDR1 is SGHRS and CDR2 is YFSETQ. CDR3 length equals 15 residues. V dropped 5 bases and J dropped 2; count of bases not matched to a gene: 7. In nucleotides, the CDR3 is TGCGCCAGCAGTGGGGCCGGGACAGGGCAAGAGACCCAGTACTTC. The encoded protein is CASSGAGTGQETQYF.

The V gene is TRBV7-9, the J gene TRBJ2-7, with D possibly matching TRBD1 (6 bases). Trimming left V 4 bases short and J 0 bases short, with 16 bases between. Germline assignment: CDR1 SEHNR and CDR2 FQNEAQ (reference sequence). This CDR3 has 16 residues. The CDR3 spells CASSSTQPGHSYEQYF. CDR3 sequence (DNA): TGTGCCAGCAGCTCCACCCAACCGGGACACTCCTACGAGCAGTACTTC.

V usage is TRBV7-3 and J usage is TRBJ2-2, with 10 bases aligning to TRBD2. Germline V lookup: CDR1 SGHTA, CDR2 FQGTGA. The CDR3 runs to 15 residues. Losses at the gene ends were 6 bases for V and 4 bases for J; bases not matched to a gene: 5. CDR3 loop: CASRRLAGPTGELFF. As DNA, the CDR3 is TGTGCCAGCAGGAGACTAGCGGGCCCCACCGGGGAGCTGTTTTTT.

This chain joins TRBV19 and TRBJ2-3; TRBD2 might be the D (7 bases). Per germline, CDR1 LNHDA and CDR2 SQIVND (reference sequence). The CDR3 has 17 amino acids. Between the trimmed V and J ends, which lost 4 bases and 6 bases, there was a span of 23 bases. CDR3 loop: CASSKGVSGKGADTQYF. CDR3 nucleotide sequence: TGTGCCAGTAGTAAGGGGGTCAGCGGGAAGGGTGCGGATACGCAGTATTTT.

This chain uses TRBV28 with TRBJ1-1; TRBD1 agrees at 7 bases. V gave up 4 bases and J gave up 12 bases; unmatched junction bases: 14. This CDR3 contains 14 residues. Looked up from germline, CDR1 is MDHEN and CDR2 is SYDVKM. For the CDR3, the DNA is TGTGCCAGCAGTTCCGGGGACAGAGGCCCCTCGTCTTTCTTT. Protein: CASSSGDRGPSSFF.

The rearrangement joins TRBV6-5 to TRBJ1-1; D is undetermined. The CDR3 is made up of 12 amino acids. Trimming pared 5 bases from V and 7 bases from J, leaving 11 bases between. Per the germline V gene, CDR1 is MNHEY and CDR2 is SVGAGI. The CDR3 bases are TGTGCCAGCAGTACATCCTACAGTGAAGCTTTCTTT. Translation: CASSTSYSEAFF.

The J gene is TRBJ1-2, the V gene TRBV5-4; D unclear. CDR3 size: 11 residues. Germline lookup yields CDR1 SGHNT and CDR2 YYREEE (reference sequence). The germline V and J ends were trimmed by 0 bases and 8 bases, with 5 bases remaining between them. The CDR3 DNA sequence: TGTGCCAGCAGCTTGGGTTTCGGCTACACCTTC. Translation: CASSLGFGYTF. The variable domain in full, with the rest retrieved from reference TRBV5-4 and TRBJ1-2, is ETGVTQSPTHLIKTRGQQVTLRCSSQSGHNTVSWYQQALGQGPQFIFQYYREEENGRGNFPPRFSGLQFPNYSSELNVNALELDDSALYLCASSLGFGYTFGSGTRLTVV.

The V and J genes are TRBV6-5 and TRBJ2-7; D remains ambiguous. Germline CDR1 and CDR2: MNHEY and SVGAGI. V was shortened by 6 bases and J by 5 bases, with 17 bases between the two germline ends. This CDR3 contains 14 residues. The CDR3 region is CASRRQSIPDEQYF. CDR3 in DNA: TGTGCCAGCAGGCGGCAGTCCATTCCGGACGAGCAGTACTTC.

V gene TRBV5-4 combines with J gene TRBJ1-4; TRBD1 is a possible D gene (6 bases). CDR1 is SGHNT and CDR2 is YYREEE in the germline V gene (reference sequence). V was trimmed by 1 base and J by 5 bases, leaving 15 bases between them. This CDR3 contains 16 residues. CDR3: CASSLSRGMANEKLFF. The CDR3 DNA is TGTGCCAGCAGCTTGAGCAGGGGCATGGCAAATGAAAAACTGTTTTTT.

The gene calls are TRBV28 and TRBJ1-1; D uncertain. This CDR3 is built from 13 residues. With 8 bases removed from V and 0 bases from J, the gap between germline ends came to 10 bases. Germline V gene sequence: CDR1 MDHEN, CDR2 SYDVKM. CDR3 sequence (DNA): TGTGCCAGCTCCGGTGAGATGAACACTGAAGCTTTCTTT. As protein: CASSGEMNTEAFF.

This clone is a singleton in its sample. The rearrangement links TRBV5-1 to TRBJ2-3; 7 nucleotides line up with TRBD2. This CDR3 has 15 residues. Germline loops: CDR1 SGHRS, CDR2 YFSETQ. V shed 2 bases, J shed 4 bases, and the junction held 7 bases outside the gene matches. DNA for the CDR3: TGCGCCAGCAGCTTTCAGGGTGGGGGGGCAGATACGCAGTATTTT. Amino acids: CASSFQGGGADTQYF.

The V call is TRBV28, the J call TRBJ1-2, with D maybe TRBD1 (6 bases). The CDR3 is 13 residues long. Trimming stripped 5 bases from V and 8 bases from J, with 15 bases between. Germline CDR1 reads MDHEN; CDR2 reads SYDVKM. The DNA for the CDR3 is TGTGCCAGCAGTCCCGGACAGATAACGGGCTACACCTTC. It is translated as CASSPGQITGYTF.

V is TRBV2 and J is TRBJ1-5; D remains ambiguous. The CDR3 runs 13 residues. Trimming took off 7 bases at V and 2 bases at J, with 9 bases between the two ends. Germline V gives CDR1 SNHLY, CDR2 FYNNEI. The CDR3 reads CASKGDGNQPQHF. The CDR3, as DNA: TGTGCCAGCAAAGGTGATGGCAATCAGCCCCAGCATTTT.

The chain combines TRBV29-1 with TRBJ2-2; D not certain. V lost 7 bases to trimming and J lost 6 bases, with 9 bases between them. The germline V gene has CDR1 SQVTM and CDR2 ANQGSEA. This CDR3 spans 11 amino acids. The CDR3 sequence: CSGRSAGELFF. Written as DNA, the CDR3 is TGCAGCGGGCGAAGCGCCGGGGAGCTGTTTTTT.

This clone was picked up one time. The J gene is TRBJ1-5, the V gene TRBV6-1; D not certain. V was cut by 3 bases and J by 5 bases, with 8 bases left in between. This CDR3 is built from 13 residues. CDR1 is MNHNS, CDR2 SASEGT, per germline. CDR3 DNA: TGTGCCAGCAGTGATCTCGCCTATCAGCCCCAGCATTTT. Translation gives CASSDLAYQPQHF.

J is TRBJ2-3 and V is TRBV28; D is uncertain. Germline CDR1 is MDHEN and CDR2 is SYDVKM. V was cut by 8 bases and J by 1 base, with 10 bases left in between. This CDR3 contains 13 residues. CDR3 in DNA: TGTGCCAGCGGGCCTTTACGCACAGATACGCAGTATTTT. Its protein is CASGPLRTDTQYF.

The rearrangement links TRBV29-1 to TRBJ2-2, with D perhaps matching TRBD2 (5 bases). Germline assignment: CDR1 SQVTM and CDR2 ANQGSEA. The CDR3 is made up of 17 amino acids. The germline V and J ends were trimmed by 1 base and 3 bases, with 18 bases remaining between them. CDR3 residues: CSVEGGPPGLDTGELFF. Here the CDR3 DNA reads TGCAGCGTTGAAGGTGGCCCCCCGGGGTTGGACACCGGGGAGCTGTTTTTT.

The V call is TRBV19, the J call TRBJ2-1; no firm D call. Trimming shortened V by 4 bases and J by 5 bases, and 3 bases separated the two germline ends. The germline CDR1 and CDR2 sequences are LNHDA and SQIVND (reference sequence). The CDR3 extends over 11 amino acids. CDR3 nucleotides: TGTGCCAGTAGTAAAAACAATGAGCAGTTCTTC. It codes for CASSKNNEQFF. The full variable domain, completed using reference TRBV19 and TRBJ2-1, is DGGITQSPKYLFRKEGQNVTLSCEQNLNHDAMYWYRQDPGQGLRLIYYSQIVNDFQKGDIAEGYSVSREKKESFPLTVTSAQKNPTAFYLCASSKNNEQFFGPGTRLTVL.

The CDR3 spells CASSYSGDYEQYF. The CDR3 coding sequence is TGTGCCAGCAGTTACTCCGGGGACTACGAGCAGTACTTC. The genes are TRBV6-5 and TRBJ2-7; tentatively, D is TRBD2 (5 bases). Trimming removed 0 bases from V and 3 bases from J, with 6 bases in between. CDR1 MNHEY and CDR2 SVGAGI come from the germline V gene. CDR3 length: 13 amino acids.

The chain employs TRBV11-2 and TRBJ2-5; 7 bases line up with TRBD2. The CDR3 totals 16 residues. J was trimmed by 3 bases and V by 5 bases; bases with no gene match: 12. Germline lookup yields CDR1 SGHAT and CDR2 FQNNGV. CDR3 in amino acids: CASSQTASGGEETQYF. CDR3 coding DNA: TGTGCCAGCAGCCAGACGGCTAGCGGAGGGGAAGAGACCCAGTACTTC.

The genes are TRBV5-4 and TRBJ2-2; 10 bases align to TRBD2. This CDR3 comprises 16 residues. V gave up 6 bases and J gave up 5 bases; unmatched junction bases: 10. Germline loops: CDR1 SGHNT, CDR2 YYREEE (reference sequence). The CDR3 spells CASNLLGLAETGELFF. In DNA form, the CDR3 reads TGTGCCAGCAACTTACTCGGACTAGCGGAAACCGGGGAGCTGTTTTTT.

The chain links TRBV4-1 to TRBJ1-3, with TRBD1 matching over 7 bases. CDR3 length equals 17 residues. With V trimmed by 3 bases and J by 0 bases, 8 bases remained unmatched. Germline V gives CDR1 MGHRA, CDR2 YSYEKL. The CDR3 coding sequence is TGCGCCAGCAGCCACCCCGGGACAGAGAGCTCTGGAAACACCATATATTTT. This encodes CASSHPGTESSGNTIYF.

The chain joins TRBV25-1 to TRBJ1-3; D uncertain. The CDR3 is made up of 13 amino acids. Germline V gene data show CDR1 as MGHDK and CDR2 as SYGVNS. Trimming took off 3 bases at V and 7 bases at J, with 10 bases between the two ends. CDR3 nucleotide sequence: TGTGCCAGCAGTGAGTGGATTGCGAACACCATATATTTT. Translating it yields CASSEWIANTIYF.

The chain joins TRBV5-1 to TRBJ2-1; 9 bases are a match to TRBD1. Germline loops: CDR1 SGHRS, CDR2 YFSETQ. J gave up 6 bases and V 3 bases, and 7 bases lay outside the gene matches. This CDR3 has 15 residues. The CDR3 nucleotides are TGCGCCAGCAGCTGGTCCGGGACAGGGTCCAATGAGCAGTTCTTC. Its translation is CASSWSGTGSNEQFF.

This clone was seen a few times. V and J are TRBV7-3 and TRBJ2-3, with D unresolved. Germline CDR1 is SGHTA and CDR2 is FQGTGA. Trimming shortened V by 3 bases and J by 1 base, and 2 bases separated the two germline ends. This CDR3 comprises 12 residues. The CDR3 spells CASSFGTDTQYF. CDR3 DNA: TGTGCCAGCAGCTTCGGCACAGATACGCAGTATTTT. Together with reference TRBV7-3 and TRBJ2-3, the CDR3 gives the full variable domain: GAGVSQTPSNKVTEKGKYVELRCDPISGHTALYWYRQSLGQGPEFLIYFQGTGAADDSGLPNDRFFAVRPEGSVSTLKIQRTERGDSAVYLCASSFGTDTQYFGPGTRLTVL.

The CDR3 coding sequence is TGCAGCGTTGGGCACGTGGACAGATACTATGGCTACACCTTC. Encoded protein: CSVGHVDRYYGYTF. The gene calls are TRBV29-1 and TRBJ1-2; D is possibly TRBD1 (6 bases). CDR3 length: 14 residues. The germline CDR1 and CDR2 sequences are SQVTM and ANQGSEA. Between the trimmed V and J ends, which lost 4 bases and 3 bases, there was a span of 15 bases.

The V and J genes are TRBV9 and TRBJ2-3; D is unresolved. The length of the CDR3 is 19 residues. Germline CDR1 and CDR2: SGDLS and YYNGEE. V lost 0 bases to trimming and J lost 0 bases, with 20 bases between them. As DNA, the CDR3 is TGTGCCAGCAGCGTAGATCTGCCCTCATCGACATCTAGCACAGATACGCAGTATTTT. Translated, it gives CASSVDLPSSTSSTDTQYF.

The V and J genes are TRBV19 and TRBJ2-1; the D is unclear. CDR1 and CDR2 (germline): LNHDA, SQIVND (reference sequence). V gave up 10 bases and J gave up 0 bases, with 10 bases separating them. This CDR3 is built from 13 residues. The DNA for the CDR3 is TGTGCCACCACCCCGAGCTCCTACAATGAGCAGTTCTTC. This translates into CATTPSSYNEQFF.